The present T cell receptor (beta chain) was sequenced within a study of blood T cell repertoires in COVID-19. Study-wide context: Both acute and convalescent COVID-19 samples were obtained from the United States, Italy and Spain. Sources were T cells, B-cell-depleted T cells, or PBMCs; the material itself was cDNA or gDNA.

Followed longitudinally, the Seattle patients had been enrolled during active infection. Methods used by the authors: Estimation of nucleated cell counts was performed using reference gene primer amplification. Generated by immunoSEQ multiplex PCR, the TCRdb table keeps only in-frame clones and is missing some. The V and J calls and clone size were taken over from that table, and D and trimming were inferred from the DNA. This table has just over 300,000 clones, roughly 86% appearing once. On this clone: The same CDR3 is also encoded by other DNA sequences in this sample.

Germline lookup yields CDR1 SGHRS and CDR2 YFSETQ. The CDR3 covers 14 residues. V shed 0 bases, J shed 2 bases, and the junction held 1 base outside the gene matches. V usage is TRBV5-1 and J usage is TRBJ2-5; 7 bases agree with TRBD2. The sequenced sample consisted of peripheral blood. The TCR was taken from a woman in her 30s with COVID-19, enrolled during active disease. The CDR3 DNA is TGCGCCAGCAGCTTGGCCGGGGGGCAAGAGACCCAGTACTTC. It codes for CASSLAGGQETQYF.